These 13 T cell receptor beta chains were all obtained from the same sample, sequenced in a study of blood T cell repertoires in COVID-19. Method: immunoSEQ multiplex PCR; TCRdb's copy keeps in-frame clones and lacks some. Among around 300,000 clones listed, 89% were seen once. Source material: PBMCs or T cells enriched from blood (not recorded which). These TCRs come from a woman aged 60-75 years who had recovered from COVID-19.

The chain combines TRBV27 with TRBJ1-1; D possibly corresponds to TRBD1 (6 bases). The V and J ends lost 0 bases and 5 bases respectively, with 13 bases between them. CDR1 and CDR2 (germline): MNHEY, SMNVEV (reference sequence). The CDR3 spans 15 residues. The CDR3 nucleotides are TGTGCCAGCAGTTTATCAGGTTCAGGGGAGACTGAAGCTTTCTTT. It encodes CASSLSGSGETEAFF.

The J gene is TRBJ1-2, the V gene TRBV7-9; D unresolved. Per the germline V gene, CDR1 is SEHNR and CDR2 is FQNEAQ (reference sequence). Trimming removed 1 base from V and 6 bases from J, with 9 bases in between. CDR3 length: 13 residues. CDR3 protein: CASSLVGPNGYTF. The CDR3 nucleotides read TGTGCCAGCAGCTTAGTTGGGCCTAATGGCTACACCTTC. Full variable domain (rest looked up from reference TRBV7-9 and TRBJ1-2): DTGVSQNPRHKITKRGQNVTFRCDPISEHNRLYWYRQTLGQGPEFLTYFQNEAQLEKSRLLSDRFSAERPKGSFSTLEIQRTEQGDSAMYLCASSLVGPNGYTFGSGTRLTVV.

The chain joins TRBV6-2 or TRBV6-3 to TRBJ2-3; TRBD2 agrees at 9 bases. CDR1 is MNHEY, CDR2 SVGEGT, per germline. This CDR3 is built from 16 residues. V gave up 5 bases and J gave up 1 base; unmatched junction bases: 7. The CDR3 protein is CASSTRASGGTDTQYF. CDR3 nucleotide sequence: TGTGCCAGCAGTACCAGGGCTAGCGGGGGCACAGATACGCAGTATTTT.

V gene TRBV6-5 combines with J gene TRBJ1-2; D may be TRBD1 (5 bases). The CDR3 has 13 amino acids. CDR1 and CDR2 from the germline V gene are MNHEY and SVGAGI. V was clipped by 6 bases and J by 3 bases, with 11 bases between them. For the CDR3, the DNA is TGTGCCAGCAGAAAAGGGGTCGACTATGGCTACACCTTC. Translated, it gives CASRKGVDYGYTF.

The V call is TRBV28, the J call TRBJ2-3; D perhaps matches TRBD2 (5 bases). The CDR3 is made up of 14 amino acids. V was shortened by 3 bases and J by 5 bases, with 12 bases between the two germline ends. Germline assignment: CDR1 MDHEN and CDR2 SYDVKM. The CDR3 reads CASSFRGSQDTQYF. Written as DNA, the CDR3 is TGTGCCAGCAGTTTCCGGGGTTCCCAAGATACGCAGTATTTT.

The chain employs TRBV5-5 and TRBJ2-1, with a weak D call TRBD2 (7 bases). The CDR3 covers 14 residues. The V gene's germline CDR1 is SGHKS and CDR2 YYEKEE (reference sequence). V was cut by 0 bases and J by 7 bases, with 11 bases left in between. The CDR3 sequence is CASSLAGGRNEQFF. The CDR3 region has the DNA TGTGCCAGCAGCTTGGCCGGGGGGCGAAATGAGCAGTTCTTC.

The rearrangement uses TRBV2 and TRBJ1-3, with a tentative D call TRBD1 (6 bases). Germline V CDR1 and CDR2: SNHLY, FYNNEI. The length of the CDR3 is 14 residues. Trimming left V 4 bases short and J 3 bases short, with 10 bases between. CDR3 region: CASSGQVRGNTIYF. CDR3 nucleotide sequence: TGTGCCAGCAGTGGACAGGTGCGTGGAAACACCATATATTTT.

The J gene is TRBJ2-2, the V gene TRBV5-8; 14 bases map to TRBD2. Trimming at V came to 5 bases and at J to 4 bases, leaving 4 bases not matched to a gene. Germline-derived CDR1 and CDR2 are SGHTS and YDEGEE. The CDR3 covers 16 residues. CDR3: CASRRGLAGVTGELFF. The CDR3 coding sequence is TGTGCCAGCAGAAGGGGACTAGCGGGAGTCACCGGGGAGCTGTTTTTT. Full variable domain (rest looked up from reference TRBV5-8 and TRBJ2-2): EAGVTQSPTHLIKTRGQQATLRCSPISGHTSVYWYQQALGLGLQFLLWYDEGEERNRGNFPPRFSGRQFPNYSSELNVNALELEDSALYLCASRRGLAGVTGELFFGEGSRLTVL.

The genes are TRBV6-2 or TRBV6-3 and TRBJ2-5; 8 bases agree with TRBD1. The CDR3 loop spans 16 amino acids. Germline CDR1 is MNHEY and CDR2 is SVGEGT. The trim removed 2 bases at V and 0 bases at J, leaving 5 bases unmatched. CDR3 bases: TGTGCCAGCAGTTACACGGACAGGGTGTACCAAGAGACCCAGTACTTC. Translation gives CASSYTDRVYQETQYF.

The gene calls are TRBV24-1 and TRBJ2-6; 10 bases map to TRBD2. CDR3 length: 19 residues. Germline trimming cut 3 bases from V and 4 bases from J; bases unmatched to any gene: 11. Germline V gene lookup returns CDR1 KGHDR and CDR2 SFDVKD. For the CDR3, the DNA is TGTGCCACCAGTGATGGACTAGCGGTAACCTCCTCCGGGGCCAACGTCCTGACTTTC. Translation: CATSDGLAVTSSGANVLTF.

This sequence joins TRBV27 and TRBJ1-6; the match to TRBD1 covers 7 bases. Germline-derived CDR1 and CDR2 are MNHEY and SMNVEV (reference sequence). The ends lost 7 bases at V and 5 bases at J; junction bases unmatched: 8. This CDR3 comprises 15 residues. The CDR3 DNA reads TGTGCCAGCACACAATCCGGGACAGATAATTCACCCCTCCACTTT. Translating it yields CASTQSGTDNSPLHF.

This sequence joins TRBV4-1 and TRBJ1-3; the D is unclear. This CDR3 spans 16 amino acids. CDR1 and CDR2 from the germline V gene are MGHRA and YSYEKL. Trimming left V 1 base short and J 4 bases short, with 14 bases between. The CDR3 coding sequence is TGCGCCAGCAGCCAAGTGGCGGGGATAGGGGGAAACACCATATATTTT. Encoded protein: CASSQVAGIGGNTIYF.

As for this clone: The junction departs from germline at one end; a sequencing error may be responsible. This sequence joins TRBV7-7 and TRBJ2-2, with 8 positions matching TRBD2. The CDR3 sequence is 15 residues long. Germline CDR1 is SSHAT and CDR2 is FNYEAQ (reference sequence). The CDR3 DNA is TGTGCTAGCAGCTTATCGCGCGGGGGGTCCGGGGAGCTGTTTTTT. This gives the protein CASSLSRGGSGELFF.